This T cell receptor beta chain was documented in a study of blood T cell repertoires in COVID-19. Study background: The cDNA or gDNA used as material had been derived from T cells, B-cell-depleted T cells, or PBMCs.

Libraries were prepared by immunoSEQ multiplex PCR; TCRdb keeps only in-frame clonotypes and omits some of them. The sample includes around 170,000 clones, 84% of them seen just once. Adults between roughly 18 and 100 years of age took part from 24 US areas. In assigning cohorts, the study relied on participant-reported clinical history. Donors in Cohort 3 who had recovered were those with two negative PCRs, healthcare professional clearance, or resolution of their symptoms. Germline V gene data show CDR1 as MDHEN and CDR2 as SYDVKM. V gave up 7 bases and J gave up 3 bases, with 11 bases separating them. CDR3 length equals 13 residues.

What was sequenced was PBMCs or T cells enriched from blood (not recorded which). The receptor was derived from a man aged 45-65 years who had recovered from COVID-19. This chain joins TRBV28 and TRBJ2-3; D may be TRBD2 (5 bases). CDR3 coding DNA: TGTGCCAGCATCCCCTCGGGGACAGATACGCAGTATTTT. As protein: CASIPSGTDTQYF. The full variable domain, its missing parts supplied by reference TRBV28 and TRBJ2-3, is DVKVTQSSRYLVKRTGEKVFLECVQDMDHENMFWYRQDPGLGLRLIYFSYDVKMKEKGDIPEGYSVSREKKERFSLILESASTNQTSMYLCASIPSGTDTQYFGPGTRLTVL.